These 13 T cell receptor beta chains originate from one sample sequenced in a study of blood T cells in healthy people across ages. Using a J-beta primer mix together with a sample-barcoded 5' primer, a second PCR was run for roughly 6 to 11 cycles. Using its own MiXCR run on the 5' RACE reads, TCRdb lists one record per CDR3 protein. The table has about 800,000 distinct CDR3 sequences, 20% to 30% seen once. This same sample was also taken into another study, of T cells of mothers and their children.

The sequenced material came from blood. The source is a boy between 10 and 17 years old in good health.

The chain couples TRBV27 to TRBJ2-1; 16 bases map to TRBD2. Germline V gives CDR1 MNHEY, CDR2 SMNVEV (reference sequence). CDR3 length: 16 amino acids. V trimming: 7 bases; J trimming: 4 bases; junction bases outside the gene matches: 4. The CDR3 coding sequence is TGTGCCAGCACCCCGGGACTAGCGGGAGGGTACAATGAGCAGTTCTTC. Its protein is CASTPGLAGGYNEQFF.

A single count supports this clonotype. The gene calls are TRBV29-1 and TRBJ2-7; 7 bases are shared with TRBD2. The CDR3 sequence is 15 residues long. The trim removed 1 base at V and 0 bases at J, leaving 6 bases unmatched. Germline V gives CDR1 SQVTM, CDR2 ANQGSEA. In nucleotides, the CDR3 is TGCAGCGTTGAAGGGGACTATTCCAACTCCTACGAGCAGTACTTC. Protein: CSVEGDYSNSYEQYF.

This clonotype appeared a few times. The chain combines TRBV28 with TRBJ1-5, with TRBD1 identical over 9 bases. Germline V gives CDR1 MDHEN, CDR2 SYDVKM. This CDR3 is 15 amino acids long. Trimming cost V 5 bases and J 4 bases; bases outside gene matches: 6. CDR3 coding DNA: TGTGCCAGCAGTATTACCGGGACAGGGAATCAGCCCCAGCATTTT. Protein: CASSITGTGNQPQHF.

CDR3 nucleotide sequence: TGTGCCAGCCTATTAGCGGGGAACAATGAGCAGTTCTTC. Translation: CASLLAGNNEQFF. The chain employs TRBV6-7 and TRBJ2-5; TRBD2 matches 8 bases. The J call may not be correct, given that the DNA end is closer to TRBJ2-1. TRBV6-7 is treated as an ORF (open reading frame) with a function not yet certain. The CDR3 length is 13 residues.

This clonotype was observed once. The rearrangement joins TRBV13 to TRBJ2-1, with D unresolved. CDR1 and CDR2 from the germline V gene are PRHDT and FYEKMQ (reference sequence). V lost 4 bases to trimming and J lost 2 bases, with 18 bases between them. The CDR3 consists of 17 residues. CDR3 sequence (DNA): TGTGCCAGCAGCTCGACATGGGGTCGCCAACCCTACAATGAGCAGTTCTTC. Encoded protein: CASSSTWGRQPYNEQFF.

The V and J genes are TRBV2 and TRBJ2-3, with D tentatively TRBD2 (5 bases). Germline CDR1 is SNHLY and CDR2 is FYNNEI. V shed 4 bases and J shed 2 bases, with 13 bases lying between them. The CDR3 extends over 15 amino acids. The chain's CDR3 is CASSASGGFTDTQYF. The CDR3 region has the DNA TGTGCCAGCAGTGCGAGCGGAGGCTTCACAGATACGCAGTATTTT.

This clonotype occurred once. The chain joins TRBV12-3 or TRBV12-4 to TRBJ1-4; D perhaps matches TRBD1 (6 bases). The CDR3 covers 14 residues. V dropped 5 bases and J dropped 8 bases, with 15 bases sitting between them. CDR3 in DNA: TGTGCCAGCAGTGGGACACTGGGTCGCGAAAAACTGTTTTTT. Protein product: CASSGTLGREKLFF.

The DNA for the CDR3 is TGTGCCAGCAGTGAAGTGGGGTTTGGCTACACCTTC. This codes for CASSEVGFGYTF. V and J are TRBV6-1 and TRBJ1-2, with D uncertain. The CDR3 loop spans 12 amino acids. Germline V gene data show CDR1 as MNHNS and CDR2 as SASEGT. The V end was cut by 1 base, the J end by 7 bases, with 7 bases between.

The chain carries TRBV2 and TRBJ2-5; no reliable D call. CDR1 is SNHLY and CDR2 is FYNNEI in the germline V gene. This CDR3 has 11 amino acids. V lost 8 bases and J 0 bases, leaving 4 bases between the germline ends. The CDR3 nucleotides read TGTGCCAGCGCTTACCAAGAGACCCAGTACTTC. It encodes CASAYQETQYF.

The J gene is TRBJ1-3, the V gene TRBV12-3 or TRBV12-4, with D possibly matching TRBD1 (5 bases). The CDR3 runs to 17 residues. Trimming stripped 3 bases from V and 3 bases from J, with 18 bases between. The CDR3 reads CASSLNTGGFFGNTIYF. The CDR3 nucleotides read TGTGCCAGCAGTTTGAACACAGGAGGGTTTTTTGGAAACACCATATATTTT.

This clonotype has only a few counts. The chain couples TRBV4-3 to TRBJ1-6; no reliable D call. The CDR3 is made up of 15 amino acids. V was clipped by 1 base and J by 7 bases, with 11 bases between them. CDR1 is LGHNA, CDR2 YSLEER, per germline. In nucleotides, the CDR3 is TGCGCCAGCAGCCAAGGTTCTGGGAAAAATTCACCCCTCCACTTT. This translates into CASSQGSGKNSPLHF.

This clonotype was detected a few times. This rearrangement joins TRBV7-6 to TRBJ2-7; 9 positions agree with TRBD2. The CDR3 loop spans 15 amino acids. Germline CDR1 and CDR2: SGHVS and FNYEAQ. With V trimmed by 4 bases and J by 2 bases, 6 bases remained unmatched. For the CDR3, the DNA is TGTGCCAGCAGCTATAGGGCGGGAGGGCCCTACGAGCAGTACTTC. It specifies CASSYRAGGPYEQYF.

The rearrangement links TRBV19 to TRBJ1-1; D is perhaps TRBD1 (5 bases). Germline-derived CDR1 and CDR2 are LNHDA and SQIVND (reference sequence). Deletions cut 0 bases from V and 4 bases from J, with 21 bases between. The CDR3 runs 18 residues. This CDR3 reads CASSIDHWGGQGVTEAFF. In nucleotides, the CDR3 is TGTGCCAGTAGTATAGATCACTGGGGTGGACAAGGTGTCACTGAAGCTTTCTTT. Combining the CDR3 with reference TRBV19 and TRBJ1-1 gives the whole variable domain DGGITQSPKYLFRKEGQNVTLSCEQNLNHDAMYWYRQDPGQGLRLIYYSQIVNDFQKGDIAEGYSVSREKKESFPLTVTSAQKNPTAFYLCASSIDHWGGQGVTEAFFGQGTRLTVV.